This T cell receptor beta chain was sequenced during a study of Siglec-9 on CD8 T cells in melanoma. Study results and limitations: In melanoma tumors, a Siglec-9-marked effector memory CD8+ subset reportedly appeared to accumulate.

TCRdb's table, derived via immunoSEQ multiplex PCR, lists solely in-frame clones and lacks some. The profile shows some 39,000 clones, around 81% of them singletons. The CDR3 extends over 15 amino acids. V was shortened by 1 base and J by 4 bases, with 13 bases between the two germline ends. Germline CDR1 MGHRA, CDR2 YSYEKL. As regards this clone: Antigen unknown.

The TCR was taken from a human donor in good health. Sequenced input: Siglec-9- CD8+ T cells sorted from blood. The V and J genes are TRBV4-1 and TRBJ2-5; D call uncertain. CDR3 bases: TGCGCCAGCAGCCAAGGTGATGGGTACGGAGAGACCCAGTACTTC. This sequence encodes CASSQGDGYGETQYF.